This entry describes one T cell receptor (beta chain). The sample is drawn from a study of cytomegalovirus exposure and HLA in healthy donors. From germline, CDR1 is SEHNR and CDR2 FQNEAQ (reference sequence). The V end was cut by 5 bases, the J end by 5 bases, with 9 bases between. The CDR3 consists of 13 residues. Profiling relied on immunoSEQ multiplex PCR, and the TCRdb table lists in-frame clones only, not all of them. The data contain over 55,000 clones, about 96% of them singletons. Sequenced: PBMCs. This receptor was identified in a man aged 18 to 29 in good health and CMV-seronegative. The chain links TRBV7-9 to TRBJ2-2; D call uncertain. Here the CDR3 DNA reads TGTGCCAGCAGCAGCCTGAGGACCGGGGAGCTGTTTTTT. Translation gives CASSSLRTGELFF.